This entry lists 7 T cell receptor beta chains sequenced from one sample in a study of blood T cell repertoires in COVID-19 (TCRdb year 2020). Libraries were made using the immunoSEQ multiplex PCR assay. TCRdb obtained this table from immuneACCESS and retained in-frame rearrangements with V and J assigned. These tables miss some clones; where compared with another copy, unresolved V genes account for less than half of the shortfall, and the remainder is unexplained. The sample records 260,000 or so clones, 88% of which are singletons. The top ten constitute over 0.55% of the sample. The sequencing sample was made of peripheral blood. The origin of the receptors is a human donor in a cohort sampled during active COVID-19.

This chain uses TRBV4-3 with TRBJ2-7; 10 bases match TRBD1. CDR1 and CDR2 (germline): LGHNA, YSLEER. The CDR3 runs to 15 residues. V shed 4 bases and J 4 bases; nucleotides not matched to a gene: 7. The CDR3 DNA reads as TGCGCCAGCAGCCTTCTCTGGGGACAGGGGTACGAGCAGTACTTC. Translation: CASSLLWGQGYEQYF.

The rearrangement joins TRBV2 to TRBJ1-2, with TRBD1 as a possible D gene (6 bases). V was trimmed by 4 bases and J by 8 bases, leaving 14 bases between them. This CDR3 is built from 13 residues. Per germline, CDR1 SNHLY and CDR2 FYNNEI. CDR3 DNA: TGTGCCAGCAGTGTCGACAGGCAGCGGGGCTACACCTTC. It is translated as CASSVDRQRGYTF.

In this sample, this clone turned up a few times. This rearrangement joins TRBV30 to TRBJ1-3; D remains ambiguous. The CDR3 extends over 13 amino acids. Per the germline V gene, CDR1 is GTSNPN and CDR2 is SVGIG (reference sequence). V lost 5 bases and J 4 bases, leaving 12 bases between the germline ends. The CDR3 here is CAWGHTGGNTIYF. The DNA of the CDR3 is TGTGCCTGGGGCCACACGGGAGGAAACACCATATATTTT.

V gene TRBV5-6 combines with J gene TRBJ2-2; D might be TRBD2 (5 bases). V was trimmed by 9 bases and J by 0 bases, leaving 9 bases between them. CDR1 and CDR2 (germline): SGHDT, YYEEEE. This CDR3 region has 13 residues. The CDR3 nucleotides read TGTGCCAAAGGAGCGGCGAACACCGGGGAGCTGTTTTTT. As protein: CAKGAANTGELFF. Using reference TRBV5-6 and TRBJ2-2 for the parts outside the CDR3, the full variable domain is DAGVTQSPTHLIKTRGQQVTLRCSPKSGHDTVSWYQQALGQGPQFIFQYYEEEERQRGNFPDRFSGHQFPNYSSELNVNALLLGDSALYLCAKGAANTGELFFGEGSRLTVL.

The gene calls are TRBV6-5 and TRBJ2-5, with 8 nucleotides matching TRBD2. Looked up from germline, CDR1 is MNHEY and CDR2 is SVGAGI. This CDR3 has 16 residues. V was pared by 0 bases and J by 1 base, with 4 bases of the junction left unmatched. CDR3 coding DNA: TGTGCCAGCAGTTACTCACCTAGCGGGTTCCAAGAGACCCAGTACTTC. This gives the protein CASSYSPSGFQETQYF.

The rearrangement uses TRBV7-2 and TRBJ2-7; 10 nucleotides align to TRBD1. Trimming removed 5 bases from V and 5 bases from J; junction bases left unmatched: 9. Germline CDR1 reads SGHTA; CDR2 reads FQGNSA. This CDR3 region has 15 residues. The CDR3 DNA follows: TGTGCCAGCAGCCCATGGGACAGGGGTCCTCACGAGCAGTACTTC. The encoded protein is CASSPWDRGPHEQYF.

This clone was counted between two and nine times. The rearrangement joins TRBV6-6 to TRBJ1-1; D gene unclear. This CDR3 has 11 amino acids. Germline CDR1 and CDR2: MNHNY and SVGAGI (reference sequence). Trimming left V 6 bases short and J 11 bases short, with 13 bases between. CDR3 DNA: TGTGCCAGCAGCCCTTATGGAGGGGCTTTCTTT. Its protein product is CASSPYGGAFF.